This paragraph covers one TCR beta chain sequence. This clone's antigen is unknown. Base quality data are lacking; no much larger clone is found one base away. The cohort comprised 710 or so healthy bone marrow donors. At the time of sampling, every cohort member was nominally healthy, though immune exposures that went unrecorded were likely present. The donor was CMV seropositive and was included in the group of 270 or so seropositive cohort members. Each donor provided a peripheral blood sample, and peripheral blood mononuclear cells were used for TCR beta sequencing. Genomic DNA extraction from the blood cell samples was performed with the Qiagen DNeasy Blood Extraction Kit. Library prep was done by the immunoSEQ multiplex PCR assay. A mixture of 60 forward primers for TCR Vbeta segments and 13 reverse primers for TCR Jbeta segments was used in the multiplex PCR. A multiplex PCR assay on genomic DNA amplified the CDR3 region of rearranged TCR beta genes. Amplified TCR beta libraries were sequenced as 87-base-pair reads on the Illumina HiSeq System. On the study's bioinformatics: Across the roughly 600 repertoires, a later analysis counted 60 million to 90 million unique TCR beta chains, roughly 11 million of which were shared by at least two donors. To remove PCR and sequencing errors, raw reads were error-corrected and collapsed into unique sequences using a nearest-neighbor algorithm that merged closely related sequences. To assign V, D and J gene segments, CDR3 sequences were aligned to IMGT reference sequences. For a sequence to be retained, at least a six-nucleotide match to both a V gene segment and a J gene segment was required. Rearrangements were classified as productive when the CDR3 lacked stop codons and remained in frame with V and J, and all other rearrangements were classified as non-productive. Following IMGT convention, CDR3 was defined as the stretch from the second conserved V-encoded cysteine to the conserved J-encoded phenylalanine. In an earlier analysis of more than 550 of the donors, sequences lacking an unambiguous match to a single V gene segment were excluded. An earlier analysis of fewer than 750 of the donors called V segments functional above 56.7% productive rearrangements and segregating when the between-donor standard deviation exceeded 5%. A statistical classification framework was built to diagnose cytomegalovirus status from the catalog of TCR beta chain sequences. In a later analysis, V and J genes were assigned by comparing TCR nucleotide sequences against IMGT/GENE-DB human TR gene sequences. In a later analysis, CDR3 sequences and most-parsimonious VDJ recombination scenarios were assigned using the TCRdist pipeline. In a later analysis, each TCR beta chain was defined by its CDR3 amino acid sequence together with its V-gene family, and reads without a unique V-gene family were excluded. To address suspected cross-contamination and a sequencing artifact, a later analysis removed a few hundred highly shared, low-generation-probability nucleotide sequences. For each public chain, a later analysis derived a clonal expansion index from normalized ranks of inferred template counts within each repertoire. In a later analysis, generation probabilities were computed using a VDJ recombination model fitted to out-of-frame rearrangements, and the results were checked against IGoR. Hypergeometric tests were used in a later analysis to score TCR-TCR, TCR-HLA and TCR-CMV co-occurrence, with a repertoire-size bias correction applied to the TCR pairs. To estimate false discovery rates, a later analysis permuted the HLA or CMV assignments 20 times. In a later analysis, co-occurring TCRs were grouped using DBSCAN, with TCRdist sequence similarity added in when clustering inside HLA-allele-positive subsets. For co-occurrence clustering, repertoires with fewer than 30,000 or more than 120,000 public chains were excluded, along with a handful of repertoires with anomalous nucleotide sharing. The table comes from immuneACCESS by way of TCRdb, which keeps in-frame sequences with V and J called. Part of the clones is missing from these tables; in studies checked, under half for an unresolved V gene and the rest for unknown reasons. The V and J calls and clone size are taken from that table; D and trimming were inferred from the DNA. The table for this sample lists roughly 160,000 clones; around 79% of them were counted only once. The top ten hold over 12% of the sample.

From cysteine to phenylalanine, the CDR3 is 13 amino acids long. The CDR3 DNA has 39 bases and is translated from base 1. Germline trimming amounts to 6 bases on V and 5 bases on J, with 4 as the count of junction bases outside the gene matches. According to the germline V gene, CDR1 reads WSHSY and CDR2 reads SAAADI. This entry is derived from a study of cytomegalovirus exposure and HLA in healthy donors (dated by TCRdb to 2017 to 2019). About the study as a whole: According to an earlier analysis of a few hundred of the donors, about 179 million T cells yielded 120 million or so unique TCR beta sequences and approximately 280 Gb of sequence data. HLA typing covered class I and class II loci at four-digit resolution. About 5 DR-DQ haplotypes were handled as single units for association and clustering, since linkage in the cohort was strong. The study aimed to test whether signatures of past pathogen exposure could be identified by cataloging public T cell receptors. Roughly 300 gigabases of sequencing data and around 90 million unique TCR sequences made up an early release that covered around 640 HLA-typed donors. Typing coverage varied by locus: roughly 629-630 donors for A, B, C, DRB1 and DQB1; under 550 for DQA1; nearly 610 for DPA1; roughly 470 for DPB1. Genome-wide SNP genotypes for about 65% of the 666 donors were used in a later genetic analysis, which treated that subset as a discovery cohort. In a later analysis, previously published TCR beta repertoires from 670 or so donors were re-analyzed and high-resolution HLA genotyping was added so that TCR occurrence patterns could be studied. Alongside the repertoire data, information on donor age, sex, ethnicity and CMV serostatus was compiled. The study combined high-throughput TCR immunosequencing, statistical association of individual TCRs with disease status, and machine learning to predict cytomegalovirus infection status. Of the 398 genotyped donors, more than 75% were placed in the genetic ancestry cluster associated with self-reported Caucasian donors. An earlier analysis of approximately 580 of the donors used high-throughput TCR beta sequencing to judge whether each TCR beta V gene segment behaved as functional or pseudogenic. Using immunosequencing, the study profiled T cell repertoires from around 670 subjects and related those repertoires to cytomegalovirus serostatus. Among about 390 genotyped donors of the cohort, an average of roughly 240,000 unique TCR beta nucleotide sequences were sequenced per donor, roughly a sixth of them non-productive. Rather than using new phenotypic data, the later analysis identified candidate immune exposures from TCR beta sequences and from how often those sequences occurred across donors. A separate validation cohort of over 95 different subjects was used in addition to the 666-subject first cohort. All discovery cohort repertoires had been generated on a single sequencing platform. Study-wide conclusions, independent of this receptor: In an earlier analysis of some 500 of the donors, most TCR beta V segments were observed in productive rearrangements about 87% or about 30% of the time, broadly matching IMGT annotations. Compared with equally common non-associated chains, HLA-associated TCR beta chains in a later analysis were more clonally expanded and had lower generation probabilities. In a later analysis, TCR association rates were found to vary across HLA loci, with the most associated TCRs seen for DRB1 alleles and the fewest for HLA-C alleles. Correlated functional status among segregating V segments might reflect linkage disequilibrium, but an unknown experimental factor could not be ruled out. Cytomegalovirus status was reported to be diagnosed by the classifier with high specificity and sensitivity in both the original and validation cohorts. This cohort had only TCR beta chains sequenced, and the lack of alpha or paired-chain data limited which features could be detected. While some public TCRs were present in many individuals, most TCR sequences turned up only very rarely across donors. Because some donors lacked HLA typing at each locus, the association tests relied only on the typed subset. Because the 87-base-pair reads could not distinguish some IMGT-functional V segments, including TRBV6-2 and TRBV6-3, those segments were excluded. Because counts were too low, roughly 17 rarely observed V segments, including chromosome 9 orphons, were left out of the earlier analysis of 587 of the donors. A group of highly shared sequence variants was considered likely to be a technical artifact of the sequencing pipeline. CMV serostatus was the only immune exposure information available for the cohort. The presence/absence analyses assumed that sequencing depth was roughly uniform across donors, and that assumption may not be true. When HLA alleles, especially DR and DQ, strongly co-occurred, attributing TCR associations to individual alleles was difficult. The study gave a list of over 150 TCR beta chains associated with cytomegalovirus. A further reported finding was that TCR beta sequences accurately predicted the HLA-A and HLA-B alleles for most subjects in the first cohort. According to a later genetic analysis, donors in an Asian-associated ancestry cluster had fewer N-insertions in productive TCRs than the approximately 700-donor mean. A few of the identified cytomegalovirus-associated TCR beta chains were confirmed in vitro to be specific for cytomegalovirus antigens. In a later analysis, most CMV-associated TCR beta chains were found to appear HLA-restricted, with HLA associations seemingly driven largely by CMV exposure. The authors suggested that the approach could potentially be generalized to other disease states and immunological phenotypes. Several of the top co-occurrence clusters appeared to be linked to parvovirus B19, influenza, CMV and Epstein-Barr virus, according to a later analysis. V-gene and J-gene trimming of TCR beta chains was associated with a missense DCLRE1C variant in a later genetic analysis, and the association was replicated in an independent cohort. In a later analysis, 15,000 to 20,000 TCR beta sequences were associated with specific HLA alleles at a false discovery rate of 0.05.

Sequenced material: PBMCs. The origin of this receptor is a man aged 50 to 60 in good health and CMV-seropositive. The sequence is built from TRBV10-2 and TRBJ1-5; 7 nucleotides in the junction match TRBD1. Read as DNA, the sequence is TGCGCCAGCAGCGCAGGGGGAGATCAGCCCCAGCATTTT. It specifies CASSAGGDQPQHF.